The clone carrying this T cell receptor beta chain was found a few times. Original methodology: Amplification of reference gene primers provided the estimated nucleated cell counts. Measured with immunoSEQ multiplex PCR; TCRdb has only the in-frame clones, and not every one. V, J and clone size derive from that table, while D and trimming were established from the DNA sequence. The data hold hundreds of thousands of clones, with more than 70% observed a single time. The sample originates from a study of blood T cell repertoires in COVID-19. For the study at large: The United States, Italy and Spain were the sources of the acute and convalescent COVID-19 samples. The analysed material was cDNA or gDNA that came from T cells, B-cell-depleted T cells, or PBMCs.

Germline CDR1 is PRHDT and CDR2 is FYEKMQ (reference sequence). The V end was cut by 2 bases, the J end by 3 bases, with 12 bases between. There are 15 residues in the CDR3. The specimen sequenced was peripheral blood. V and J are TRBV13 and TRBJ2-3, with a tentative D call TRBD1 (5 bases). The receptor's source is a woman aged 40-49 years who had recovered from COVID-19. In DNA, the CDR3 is TGTGCCAGCAGCTTAATGTTGGGGCGGACAGATACGCAGTATTTT. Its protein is CASSLMLGRTDTQYF.